The text below deals with one TCR beta chain. This sample was included in a study of OX40 agonist ivuxolimab in advanced cancers. The CDR3 totals 14 residues. V was trimmed by 1 base and J by 3 bases, leaving 6 bases between them. The V gene's germline CDR1 is KGHSH and CDR2 LQKENI. The table came from immunoSEQ multiplex PCR; TCRdb's copy has only in-frame clones and leaves some out. The sample has some 150,000 clones; 93% are singletons. Sequenced material: CD4+ or CD8+ T cells sorted from blood, taken in a trial of the OX40 agonist ivuxolimab. The rearrangement links TRBV18 to TRBJ1-4; D uncertain. The receptor comes from an adult with an advanced solid tumor such as melanoma, head and neck, liver or kidney cancer. The CDR3 nucleotides are TGTGCCAGCTCACCACTTGGACCTAATGAAAAACTGTTTTTT. Translating it yields CASSPLGPNEKLFF.